The 4 T cell receptor beta chains listed next were all sequenced from one sample in a study of control samples from healthy donors and cancer patients. Sequencing was performed with immunoSEQ multiplex PCR; in TCRdb, only in-frame clones are kept and a portion is missing. The table shows tens of thousands of clones, with 94% occurring only once. Sequencing used blood. Source of these receptors: a man between 25 and 39 years old in good health.

DNA for the CDR3: TGTGCCACCAGTGAACACCGGGACTTCAATGAGCAGTTCTTC. Amino acids: CATSEHRDFNEQFF. The chain has TRBV24-1 and TRBJ2-1; maybe TRBD2 (6 bases). The V end was cut by 4 bases, the J end by 6 bases, with 12 bases between. Germline CDR1 reads KGHDR; CDR2 reads SFDVKD. CDR3 length: 14 amino acids.

Regarding this clone: Within the sample, other DNA sequences also encode this same CDR3. V and J are TRBV4-2 and TRBJ2-1, with TRBD1 matching 11 bases. Trimming at V came to 0 bases and at J to 8 bases, leaving 9 bases not matched to a gene. The CDR3 extends over 17 amino acids. Per the germline V gene, CDR1 is LGHNA and CDR2 is YNFKEQ. The CDR3 protein is CASSQEPGDRGGDEQFF. The CDR3 nucleotides read TGTGCCAGCAGCCAAGAGCCGGGGGACAGGGGGGGGGATGAGCAGTTCTTC.

CDR3 amino acids: CASSLSTGGSYNEQFF. The CDR3 bases are TGTGCCAGCAGTTTGTCCACAGGGGGCTCCTACAATGAGCAGTTCTTC. The chain couples TRBV28 to TRBJ2-1; 8 positions agree with TRBD1. With 3 bases clipped from V and 0 bases from J, the junction kept 4 bases outside the gene matches. The CDR3 length is 16 residues. From germline, CDR1 is MDHEN and CDR2 SYDVKM. The variable domain in full, completed from reference TRBV28 and TRBJ2-1, reads DVKVTQSSRYLVKRTGEKVFLECVQDMDHENMFWYRQDPGLGLRLIYFSYDVKMKEKGDIPEGYSVSREKKERFSLILESASTNQTSMYLCASSLSTGGSYNEQFFGPGTRLTVL.

The chain has TRBV11-2 and TRBJ1-2; D ambiguous. Germline values: CDR1 SGHAT, CDR2 FQNNGV. V lost 5 bases and J lost 4, with 14 bases in between. The CDR3 sequence is 14 residues long. CDR3 residues: CASSPSSRTYGYTF. The CDR3 DNA is TGTGCCAGCAGCCCTTCAAGTAGGACCTATGGCTACACCTTC.